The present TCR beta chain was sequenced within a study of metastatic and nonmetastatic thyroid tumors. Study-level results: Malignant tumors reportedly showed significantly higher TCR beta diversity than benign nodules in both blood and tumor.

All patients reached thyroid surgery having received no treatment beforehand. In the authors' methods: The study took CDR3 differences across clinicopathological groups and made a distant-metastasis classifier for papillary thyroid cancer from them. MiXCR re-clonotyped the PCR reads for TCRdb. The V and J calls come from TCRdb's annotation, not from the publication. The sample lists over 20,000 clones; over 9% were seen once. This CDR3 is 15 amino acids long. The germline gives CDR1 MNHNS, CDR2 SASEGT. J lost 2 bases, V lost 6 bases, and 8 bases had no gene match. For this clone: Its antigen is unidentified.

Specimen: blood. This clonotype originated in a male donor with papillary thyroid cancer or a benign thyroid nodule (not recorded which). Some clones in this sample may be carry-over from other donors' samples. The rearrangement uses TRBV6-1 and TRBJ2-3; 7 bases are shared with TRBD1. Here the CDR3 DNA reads TGTGCCAGCAGCTTGACAGGGACCACCACAGATACGCAGTATTTT. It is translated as CASSLTGTTTDTQYF.